This record looks at one TCR beta chain sequence and its context. The target antigen is unknown. This CDR3 spans 15 amino acids. The germline CDR1 and CDR2 sequences are MNHEY and SVGAGI. The V gene lost 4 bases and the J gene lost 6 bases, with 19 bases spanning the gap. Measured with immunoSEQ multiplex PCR; TCRdb has only the in-frame clones, and not every one. Of about 37,000 clones listed, more than 85% are singletons. This sample stems from a study of OX40 agonist ivuxolimab in advanced cancers. For the study at large: With ivuxolimab, an agonistic anti-OX40 (CD134) antibody, patients were treated. Every patient in dose escalation had hepatocellular carcinoma, melanoma, renal cell or head and neck cancer. Mean age roughly 65 years, range about 20 to 79; 82.7% male.

Study-level findings and limits: Partial responders at 0.1-3.0 mg/kg showed near-lowest clonal expansion.

This chain joins TRBV6-5 and TRBJ2-7, with D perhaps TRBD1 (5 bases). This sequence originates from an adult with an advanced solid tumor such as melanoma, head and neck, liver or kidney cancer. This specimen consisted of CD4+ or CD8+ T cells sorted from blood, obtained in a trial of the OX40 agonist ivuxolimab. This CDR3 reads CASSSFPPIQGEQYF. For the CDR3, the DNA is TGTGCCAGCAGTTCCTTCCCACCGATTCAGGGCGAGCAGTACTTC.